This T cell receptor (beta chain) appears in the sequencing data of a study of shared clonotypes between healthy human individuals. CDR1 is SQVTM and CDR2 is ANQGSEA in the germline V gene. CDR3 length equals 14 residues. For this clone: This probably arose from a read error, given a far larger clone one base away. Within the sample, other DNA sequences also encode this same CDR3.

This table comes from immunoSEQ multiplex PCR, and its TCRdb copy is limited to in-frame clones, with some not included. Altogether roughly 480,000 clones are present, around 80% being singletons, with the ten largest covering about an eighth. The chain links TRBV29-1 to TRBJ1-1, with TRBD1 as a possible D gene (5 bases). The source of this sequence is a woman aged 40 to 55 in good health. Some clones in this sample may be carry-over from other donors' samples. The sequencing sample was made of PBMCs. The chain's CDR3 is CSVASGASNTEAFF. The CDR3 coding sequence is TGCAGCGTTGCCTCCGGGGCGTCGAACACTGAGGCTTTCTTT.